This is a list of T cell receptor beta chains from one sample in a study of read filtering for tumor transcriptome and immune sequencing. Each CDR3 protein gets one entry after TCRdb re-called the reads with MiXCR. Here the sample spans some 41,000 distinct CDR3 sequences, 12% being singletons. Material: a population of CD138-negative cells sorted from bone marrow. The receptor set was obtained from a donor aged 40 or over with multiple myeloma. Each CDR3 is given without its conserved first and last residue. The order of the fields is V gene, J gene, CDR3 protein.

v_call: TRBV10-3
j_call: TRBJ2-1
cdr3_aa: AISGGSPEAEQF

v_call: TRBV3-1
j_call: TRBJ1-4
cdr3_aa: ASSPRQGRSEKLF

v_call: TRBV15
j_call: TRBJ2-4
cdr3_aa: ATSRDPHSLAKNIQY

v_call: TRBV3-1
j_call: TRBJ2-7
cdr3_aa: ASSPRDGGWGGSDEQY

v_call: TRBV9
j_call: TRBJ2-1
cdr3_aa: ASSAWDAITYNEQF

v_call: TRBV28
j_call: TRBJ1-2
cdr3_aa: ASSFPEGGQNYGYT

v_call: TRBV12-3/TRBV12-4
j_call: TRBJ2-2
cdr3_aa: ASSLQGVPGELF

v_call: TRBV4-2
j_call: TRBJ2-3
cdr3_aa: ASSYGTSGSADTQY

v_call: TRBV12-3/TRBV12-4
j_call: TRBJ1-4
cdr3_aa: ASSRTGPSNEKLF

v_call: TRBV7-2
j_call: TRBJ2-3
cdr3_aa: ASSQGLFTDTQY

v_call: TRBV7-6
j_call: TRBJ2-1
cdr3_aa: ASSLGERGNEQF

v_call: TRBV2
j_call: TRBJ2-1
cdr3_aa: ASQGGDSYNEQF

v_call: TRBV6-6
j_call: TRBJ1-5
cdr3_aa: ASEGAWNQPQH